This T cell receptor beta chain was observed in a study of T cell repertoires in cytomegalovirus infection. The wider study: Based on public TCR beta signatures, there were indications of CMV infection and of a matching HLA type.

With respect to this clonotype: Its antigen is not known.

Overall study findings and caveats: Dominating the ex vivo response were TCR beta clonotypes that were CMV-specific and HLA-C-restricted.

TCRdb processed the reads anew with MiXCR; each CDR3 protein has one entry. The sample carries approximately 170,000 distinct CDR3 sequences, about 15% recorded once. Source material: PBMCs. This clonotype was sampled from a human donor in good health (CMV status not recorded). Some clones in this sample may be carry-over from other donors' samples.

This CDR3 reads CSVEKTGGGTEAFF. In DNA, the CDR3 is TGCAGCGTTGAAAAAACAGGGGGCGGCACTGAAGCTTTCTTT. V and J are TRBV29-1 and TRBJ1-1; 9 bases line up with TRBD1. Germline assignment: CDR1 SQVTM and CDR2 ANQGSEA. The trim removed 2 bases at V and 4 bases at J, leaving 5 bases unmatched. CDR3 length: 14 residues.